The sequence of this T cell receptor beta chain was determined in a study of T-cell reconstitution after alpha-beta-depleted transplantation in children. Study-level points and caveats: T-cell counts and diversity were attributed mostly to newly produced T cells one year after transplant. For some patients, TCRbeta diversity was high at day 60 because of recipient T cells and thymic progenitors that survived. There were reportedly several hundred expanded graft clones from which alpha-beta T cells came about two months after transplant.

This clonotype has a count of ten or more. No antigen is known for it. TCRbeta library construction was performed incorporating unique molecular identifiers. TCRdb redid the calling of the PCR reads with MiXCR, one entry per CDR3 protein. The repertoire holds roughly 670,000 distinct CDR3 sequences, with roughly 14% as singletons. Trimming shortened V by 2 bases and J by 5 bases, and 11 bases separated the two germline ends. Germline V gene lookup returns CDR1 SGHRS and CDR2 YFSETQ. The CDR3 extends over 13 amino acids. The sample was PBMCs, taken before TCRalphabeta/CD19-depleted stem cell transplant. The sequence derives from a girl aged 2 to 10 with congenital amegakaryocytic thrombocytopenia, due to receive a stem cell transplant. The chain carries TRBV5-1 and TRBJ2-7; D is possibly TRBD1 (6 bases). The CDR3 is CASSFEQGDEQYF. CDR3 DNA sequence: TGCGCCAGCAGCTTCGAACAGGGCGACGAGCAGTACTTC.